The next 19 T cell receptor beta chains were all read from a single sample in a study of blood T cells in healthy people across ages. Through a sample-barcoded 5' primer and a J-beta primer mix, a second PCR was run for roughly 7 to 12 cycles. MiXCR was run by TCRdb on the 5' RACE reads, yielding one entry per CDR3 protein. The sample lists over 300,000 distinct CDR3 sequences; about 49% were seen once. Sequencing input: blood. The receptors were gathered from a man aged 55 to 70 in good health.

This clonotype has a handful of counts. J is TRBJ2-7 and V is TRBV6-6; TRBD2 matches 7 bases. The junction had 6 bases not matched to a gene; V was cut back by 0 bases and J by 4 bases. This CDR3 is 15 amino acids long. Germline-derived CDR1 and CDR2 are MNHNY and SVGAGI (reference sequence). The CDR3 here is CASSYSVAGPYEQYF. CDR3 bases: TGTGCCAGCAGTTACTCGGTAGCGGGTCCGTACGAGCAGTACTTC.

CDR3 in DNA: TGCAGCGCCGGTCCCGGGACAGGGGCCGGGGCCAACGTCCTGACTTTC. It specifies CSAGPGTGAGANVLTF. The genes are TRBV29-1 and TRBJ2-6, with TRBD1 identical over 10 bases. The germline CDR1 and CDR2 sequences are SQVTM and ANQGSEA. V gave up 7 bases and J gave up 4 bases; unmatched junction bases: 10. The CDR3 is 16 residues long.

This chain uses TRBV5-1 with TRBJ2-3; TRBD2 matches at 7 bases. CDR1 and CDR2 from the germline V gene are SGHRS and YFSETQ. With 0 bases clipped from V and 5 bases from J, the junction kept 9 bases outside the gene matches. The CDR3 consists of 16 residues. CDR3 nucleotides: TGCGCCAGCAGCTTGGTTGGCGGGAGAGTGGGAGATACGCAGTATTTT. Its translation is CASSLVGGRVGDTQYF. Looking up the rest from reference TRBV5-1 and TRBJ2-3 gives the full variable domain: KAGVTQTPRYLIKTRGQQVTLSCSPISGHRSVSWYQQTPGQGLQFLFEYFSETQRNKGNFPGRFSGRQFSNSRSEMNVSTLELGDSALYLCASSLVGGRVGDTQYFGPGTRLTVL.

The genes are TRBV20-1 and TRBJ2-4; the D gene is possibly TRBD1 (6 bases). The CDR3 loop spans 14 amino acids. Germline V CDR1 and CDR2: DFQATT, SNEGSKA (reference sequence). Trimming shortened V by 5 bases and J by 3 bases, and 14 bases separated the two germline ends. Here the CDR3 reads CSAPSQTGKNIQYF. In DNA form, the CDR3 reads TGCAGTGCTCCATCCCAGACAGGCAAAAACATTCAGTACTTC.

The chain recombines TRBV7-2 with TRBJ1-2, with D possibly matching TRBD1 (6 bases). There are 17 residues in the CDR3. Trimming cost V 5 bases and J 6 bases, with 25 bases left between them. Looked up from germline, CDR1 is SGHTA and CDR2 is FQGNSA. CDR3 residues: CASSRDLRSRGDDGYTF. The CDR3, as DNA: TGTGCCAGCAGCCGTGACCTTCGTTCGAGGGGGGATGATGGCTACACCTTC.

This chain links TRBV25-1 with TRBJ2-3; 7 bases line up with TRBD1. Germline V CDR1 and CDR2: MGHDK, SYGVNS. The CDR3 contains 12 residues. Losses at the gene ends were 8 bases for V and 1 base for J; bases not matched to a gene: 0. The CDR3 DNA follows: TGTGCCAGCGACAGGGGCACAGATACGCAGTATTTT. Translating it yields CASDRGTDTQYF.

This clonotype was counted only a few times. The chain uses TRBV20-1 and TRBJ2-1, with D maybe TRBD2 (6 bases). This CDR3 is built from 14 residues. V was pared by 6 bases and J by 8 bases, with 20 bases between. From germline, CDR1 is DFQATT and CDR2 SNEGSKA (reference sequence). In DNA form, the CDR3 reads TGCAGTGCCGACCCGGGACTTCCACACGATGAGCAGTTCTTC. It codes for CSADPGLPHDEQFF.

Concerning this clonotype itself: At one end, the junction sequence differs from germline, possibly due to a read error. The chain employs TRBV7-9 and TRBJ2-3; 8 bases are a match to TRBD1. The CDR3 is 16 amino acids. The germline V gene has CDR1 SEHNR and CDR2 FQNEAQ (reference sequence). The CDR3 reads CTSSLAQGADTDTQYF. The CDR3 DNA is TGCACCAGCAGCTTAGCGCAGGGGGCGGACACAGATACGCAGTATTTT.

This clonotype was counted a few times. The chain carries TRBV18 and TRBJ2-1; TRBD1 agrees at 7 bases. With V trimmed by 3 bases and J by 8 bases, 4 bases remained unmatched. CDR1 and CDR2 (germline): KGHSH, LQKENI. The CDR3 runs 13 residues. The CDR3 loop reads CASSPRGIDEQFF. The CDR3 bases are TGTGCCAGCTCACCCAGGGGGATCGATGAGCAGTTCTTC.

This clonotype occurred many times. A much larger clone is a single base away; this may be a read error. The chain has TRBV27 and TRBJ2-5; D unresolved. The CDR3 length is 13 residues. Germline V lookup: CDR1 MNHEY, CDR2 SMNVEV (reference sequence). With 8 bases removed from V and 4 bases from J, the gap between germline ends came to 14 bases. The CDR3 bases are TGTGCCAGCCGACGCCTACCCTTAGAGACCCAGTACTTC. Amino acids: CASRRLPLETQYF.

The chain has TRBV6-6 and TRBJ2-5, with D possibly called TRBD1 or TRBD2 (6 bases each). Germline-derived CDR1 and CDR2 are MNHNY and SVGAGI (reference sequence). V was clipped by 8 bases and J by 4 bases, with 20 bases between them. The CDR3 has 15 amino acids. In DNA form, the CDR3 reads TGTGCCAGCGATCCACGGGGGCGGTTAGGAGAGACCCAGTACTTC. Encoded protein: CASDPRGRLGETQYF.

V gene TRBV6-4 combines with J gene TRBJ2-3; D may be TRBD2 (6 bases). This CDR3 region has 13 residues. CDR1 is MRHNA and CDR2 is SNTAGT in the germline V gene. V dropped 4 bases and J dropped 5 bases, with 10 bases sitting between them. Written as DNA, the CDR3 is TGTGCCAGCAGTGTCCTTAGCGGAGATACGCAGTATTTT. Protein: CASSVLSGDTQYF.

This chain joins TRBV29-1 and TRBJ1-2; D gene unclear. V gave up 7 bases and J gave up 7 bases, with 19 bases separating them. CDR3 length: 13 amino acids. Germline CDR1 reads SQVTM; CDR2 reads ANQGSEA. The CDR3 DNA sequence: TGCAGCGATCTCCCTTGGAGGGCGGGTGGCTACACCTTC. Protein sequence: CSDLPWRAGGYTF.

V and J are TRBV7-8 and TRBJ2-1; 12 bases match TRBD2. With the DNA end fitting TRBJ2-7 better, the J assignment may be wrong. CDR1 and CDR2 (germline): SGHVS, FQNEAQ. The CDR3 runs to 17 residues. CDR3 region: CASSRTSGAPFYNEQYF. CDR3 DNA sequence: TGTGCCAGCAGTCGGACTAGCGGGGCCCCCTTCTACAATGAGCAGTACTTC.

This clonotype was counted a few times. The J gene is TRBJ2-4, the V gene TRBV7-9, with a weak D call TRBD2 (6 bases). The CDR3 runs to 14 residues. Germline CDR1 reads SEHNR; CDR2 reads FQNEAQ (reference sequence). The V end lost 0 bases, the J end lost 6 bases, and 9 bases lay between the germline ends. CDR3 sequence reads: CASSLAGLLNIQYF. The CDR3 DNA reads as TGTGCCAGCAGCTTAGCGGGACTCCTAAACATTCAGTACTTC.

V gene TRBV10-3 combines with J gene TRBJ2-7, with D unclear. Judging by the DNA end, TRBJ2-5 fits better; the J call may be wrong. The CDR3 has 13 amino acids. Per the germline V gene, CDR1 is ENHRY and CDR2 is SYGVKD. The CDR3 DNA reads TGTGCCATCAGTGAGTCCGCTGGGGAGACCCAGTACTTC. Its translation is CAISESAGETQYF.

The sample holds many counts of this clonotype. The chain joins TRBV5-1 to TRBJ1-1, with D unclear. Between the trimmed V and J ends, which lost 0 bases and 2 bases, there was a span of 8 bases. The germline V gene encodes CDR1 SGHRS and CDR2 YFSETQ. The CDR3 length is 14 residues. Here the CDR3 reads CASSLDSLNTEAFF. In DNA form, the CDR3 reads TGCGCCAGCAGCTTGGACTCCCTAAACACTGAAGCTTTCTTT. Complete variable domain (other parts from reference TRBV5-1 and TRBJ1-1): KAGVTQTPRYLIKTRGQQVTLSCSPISGHRSVSWYQQTPGQGLQFLFEYFSETQRNKGNFPGRFSGRQFSNSRSEMNVSTLELGDSALYLCASSLDSLNTEAFFGQGTRLTVV.

Only one count was recorded for this clonotype. An end of the junction does not agree with germline; a read error may underlie this. The chain employs TRBV6-4 and TRBJ2-3, with TRBD1 matching over 9 bases. Per germline, CDR1 MRHNA and CDR2 SNTAGT. This CDR3 comprises 17 residues. The CDR3 reads CASSQYPGTGFADTQYF. The CDR3 DNA reads as TGCGCCAGTAGCCAATACCCCGGGACAGGGTTCGCAGATACGCAGTATTTT.

This clonotype was found many times. The V call is TRBV29-1, the J call TRBJ1-1; D is unresolved. Trimming cost V 7 bases and J 2 bases, with 17 bases left between them. Per germline, CDR1 SQVTM and CDR2 ANQGSEA. The CDR3 has 14 amino acids. CDR3 loop: CSAKKGSRNTEAFF. DNA for the CDR3: TGCAGCGCAAAGAAAGGATCCAGAAACACTGAAGCTTTCTTT.